The T cell receptor (beta chain) under discussion was sequenced for a study of ipilimumab plus nivolumab after autologous stem cell transplantation. Across the study: The DLBCL group included primary refractory and relapsed cases.

Looked up from germline, CDR1 is MNHEY and CDR2 is SVGAGI. The CDR3 sequence is 15 residues long. Ipilimumab, 1 mg/kg, started 14 to 28 days after autologous transplant. Patients got 3 mg/kg IV nivolumab weeks 1, 4, 7, 10, then biweekly through week 26. The method was immunoSEQ multiplex PCR; TCRdb's version includes in-frame clones alone and lacks a portion of them. The sample shows fewer than 30,000 clones, 70% to 90% of them seen only once. The material sequenced was PBMCs, taken in a trial of ipilimumab plus nivolumab as post-transplant consolidation. V and J are TRBV6-5 and TRBJ2-5, with a weak D call TRBD1 (7 bases). The last part of the DNA fits TRBJ2-7 better; the J call may be wrong. The TCR was taken from a male donor with diffuse large B-cell lymphoma. CDR3 region: CASSKPSGGLYEQYF. The CDR3 bases are TGTGCCAGCAGTAAACCCTCAGGGGGACTTTACGAGCAGTACTTC.